This T cell receptor beta chain appears in the sequencing data of a study of T cells after yellow fever vaccination. TCRdb passed the 5' RACE reads through MiXCR, listing each CDR3 protein once. The sample has over 300,000 distinct CDR3 sequences, about 3.5% seen once. A few counts support this clonotype. The material was PBMCs, obtained on the day of the yellow fever booster vaccination. This TCR derives from a man younger than 35 who received the YFV17D yellow fever vaccine.

The CDR3 DNA sequence: TGTGCCAGCAGTTTATGGGGGAATGAAGCTTTCTTT. Its translation is CASSLWGNEAFF. The rearrangement uses TRBV27 and TRBJ1-1; the D gene is possibly TRBD1 (5 bases). The CDR3 has 12 amino acids. V lost 1 base, J lost 7 bases, and 7 bases lay in between. CDR1 and CDR2 from the germline V gene are MNHEY and SMNVEV (reference sequence).